These T cell receptor beta chains were read from a single sample in a study of blood T cell repertoires in COVID-19. The data were produced by immunoSEQ multiplex PCR, yet TCRdb's version contains in-frame clones alone and is incomplete. The table includes about 110,000 clones, around 86% detected once. Sequencing was carried out using peripheral blood. The receptors come from a man between 50 and 59 years old with acute or convalescent COVID-19. Each CDR3 is given without its conserved first and last residue.

ASSQGGSQEKLF	TRBV3-1/TRBV3-2
ASSLLAGARDTQY	TRBV7-2
ASSLGLTGELF	TRBV27
ASSLSTGITDTQY	TRBV7-3
ASSGTGATDTQY	TRBV5-4
ASSYASGGAGEQY	TRBV6-6
ASSLVGSGLISRNEQF	TRBV11-2
ASSEQAGDMNEQF	TRBV2
ASSPMTGMNTEAF	TRBV18
ATSINYGVADTQY	TRBV15
ASSFSNYNEQF	TRBV28
ASSPGLHLYEQY	TRBV6-5